A selection of T cell receptor beta chains follows, all from one sample in a study of identical twins. TCRdb passed the 5' RACE reads through MiXCR, listing each CDR3 protein once. The sample carries about 900,000 distinct CDR3 sequences, about 12% recorded once. This same sample was also part of a study on yellow fever vaccine responses in identical twins.

Sequenced: PBMCs. The receptor source for this set is a woman aged 18-30 years in good health. CDR3s include the opening cysteine and the closing phenylalanine or tryptophan. D genes are given only for firm matches. Expanded clones get a size class; other rows say once, few or many, or leave the size out.

d_gene: -; v_gene: TRBV20-1; j_gene: TRBJ2-1; abundance: -; CDR3aa: CSAPGESVNEQFF; CDR3nt: TGCAGTGCTCCTGGAGAGAGTGTAAATGAGCAGTTCTTC
d_gene: -; v_gene: TRBV28; j_gene: TRBJ2-1; abundance: -; CDR3aa: CASSFFGGRAYNEQFF; CDR3nt: TGTGCCAGCAGTTTCTTTGGGGGCAGGGCCTACAATGAGCAGTTCTTC
d_gene: -; v_gene: TRBV20-1; j_gene: TRBJ1-1; abundance: -; CDR3aa: CSAELRWSTEAFF; CDR3nt: TGCAGTGCTGAGCTGAGGTGGTCCACTGAAGCTTTCTTT
d_gene: TRBD2; v_gene: TRBV20-1; j_gene: TRBJ2-2; abundance: -; CDR3aa: CSASGGGTGELFF; CDR3nt: TGCAGTGCTAGCGGGGGGGGCACCGGGGAGCTGTTTTTT
d_gene: -; v_gene: TRBV29-1; j_gene: TRBJ2-1; abundance: -; CDR3aa: CSVDGGASDYNEQFF; CDR3nt: TGCAGCGTTGATGGGGGGGCATCCGACTACAATGAGCAGTTCTTC
d_gene: -; v_gene: TRBV7-6; j_gene: TRBJ1-1; abundance: few; CDR3aa: CASSLEMNGEAFF; CDR3nt: TGTGCCAGCAGCTTAGAAATGAACGGTGAAGCTTTCTTT
d_gene: TRBD2; v_gene: TRBV4-2; j_gene: TRBJ2-5; abundance: few; CDR3aa: CASSQVDASGRAETQYF; CDR3nt: TGTGCCAGCAGCCAAGTGGACGCTAGCGGGAGGGCAGAGACCCAGTACTTC
d_gene: -; v_gene: TRBV5-1; j_gene: TRBJ1-2; abundance: -; CDR3aa: CASSSTGDGYGYTF; CDR3nt: TGCGCCAGCAGCTCCACAGGAGACGGCTATGGCTACACCTTC
d_gene: TRBD1; v_gene: TRBV4-1; j_gene: TRBJ1-1; abundance: -; CDR3aa: CASSQAGRTGTEAFF; CDR3nt: TGCGCCAGCAGCCAAGCGGGTCGGACAGGCACTGAAGCTTTCTTT
d_gene: -; v_gene: TRBV3-1; j_gene: TRBJ2-2; abundance: few; CDR3aa: CASSQGRLSSGELFF; CDR3nt: TGTGCCAGCAGCCAAGGACGGCTATCTTCCGGGGAGCTGTTTTTT
d_gene: TRBD1; v_gene: TRBV15; j_gene: TRBJ2-4; abundance: -; CDR3aa: CATSRDAGQGAPVAKNIQYF; CDR3nt: TGTGCCACCAGCAGAGATGCAGGACAGGGGGCGCCTGTAGCCAAAAACATTCAGTACTTC
d_gene: -; v_gene: TRBV20-1; j_gene: TRBJ2-5; abundance: -; CDR3aa: CSARPGANQETQYF; CDR3nt: TGCAGTGCTAGGCCGGGGGCGAACCAAGAGACCCAGTACTTC
d_gene: -; v_gene: TRBV28; j_gene: TRBJ2-4; abundance: few; CDR3aa: CASSPTPQKNIQYF; CDR3nt: TGTGCCAGCAGCCCAACGCCACAGAAAAACATTCAGTACTTC
d_gene: TRBD2; v_gene: TRBV20-1; j_gene: TRBJ2-3; abundance: few; CDR3aa: CSARVTSGGSTDTQYF; CDR3nt: TGCAGTGCTAGAGTGACTAGCGGGGGGAGCACAGATACGCAGTATTTT
d_gene: -; v_gene: TRBV20-1; j_gene: TRBJ2-1; abundance: few; CDR3aa: CSASPLVAGDNEQFF; CDR3nt: TGCAGTGCTAGCCCGCTAGTCGCGGGCGACAATGAGCAGTTCTTC
d_gene: -; v_gene: TRBV11-2; j_gene: TRBJ2-2; abundance: few; CDR3aa: CASSLDPTRSGELFF; CDR3nt: TGTGCCAGCAGCCTTGACCCAACTAGGTCCGGGGAGCTGTTTTTT
d_gene: TRBD2; v_gene: TRBV2; j_gene: TRBJ2-7; abundance: -; CDR3aa: CASSDGTSGYSYEQYF; CDR3nt: TGTGCCAGCAGTGACGGTACTAGCGGGTACTCCTACGAGCAGTACTTC
d_gene: -; v_gene: TRBV9; j_gene: TRBJ2-2; abundance: few; CDR3aa: CASSVGAGSPGELFF; CDR3nt: TGTGCCAGCAGCGTAGGAGCAGGGAGCCCCGGGGAGCTGTTTTTT
d_gene: TRBD1; v_gene: TRBV24-1; j_gene: TRBJ2-3; abundance: -; CDR3aa: CATSDRQGADHTDTQYF; CDR3nt: TGTGCCACCAGTGACCGACAGGGGGCAGACCACACAGATACGCAGTATTTT
d_gene: TRBD2; v_gene: TRBV29-1; j_gene: TRBJ2-2; abundance: -; CDR3aa: CSAGLAGGRESTGELFF; CDR3nt: TGCAGCGCGGGACTAGCGGGGGGACGAGAAAGCACCGGGGAGCTGTTTTTT
d_gene: -; v_gene: TRBV7-2; j_gene: TRBJ2-1; abundance: -; CDR3aa: CASSPVGGTYNEQFF; CDR3nt: TGTGCCAGCAGCCCGGTTGGGGGGACGTACAATGAGCAGTTCTTC
d_gene: TRBD1; v_gene: TRBV6-1; j_gene: TRBJ1-1; abundance: few; CDR3aa: CASNPTGTGMVEAFF; CDR3nt: TGTGCCAGCAACCCTACCGGGACAGGGATGGTCGAAGCTTTCTTT
d_gene: -; v_gene: TRBV10-3; j_gene: TRBJ1-1; abundance: many; CDR3aa: CAISEFGSGSEAFF; CDR3nt: TGTGCCATCAGTGAATTTGGGTCGGGGAGTGAAGCTTTCTTT
d_gene: -; v_gene: TRBV4-1; j_gene: TRBJ1-2; abundance: -; CDR3aa: CASSQDRFDRSYGYTF; CDR3nt: TGCGCCAGCAGCCAAGATCGCTTTGATCGAAGCTATGGCTACACCTTC
d_gene: TRBD1; v_gene: TRBV12-3/TRBV12-4; j_gene: TRBJ2-7; abundance: few; CDR3aa: CASTQDRTYEQYF; CDR3nt: TGTGCCAGCACACAGGACAGGACCTACGAGCAGTACTTC
d_gene: -; v_gene: TRBV20-1; j_gene: TRBJ2-7; abundance: few; CDR3aa: CSARLGSGYEQYF; CDR3nt: TGCAGTGCTAGACTTGGGAGTGGCTACGAGCAGTACTTC
d_gene: TRBD2; v_gene: TRBV7-6; j_gene: TRBJ2-1; abundance: many; CDR3aa: CASSLRREDIEQFF; CDR3nt: TGTGCCAGCAGCTTAAGGCGGGAGGACATTGAGCAGTTCTTC
d_gene: TRBD2; v_gene: TRBV12-5; j_gene: TRBJ2-1; abundance: many; CDR3aa: CASGKPSGGAHEQFF; CDR3nt: TGTGCTAGTGGAAAACCTAGCGGAGGGGCCCATGAGCAGTTCTTC
d_gene: -; v_gene: TRBV5-1; j_gene: TRBJ1-5; abundance: many; CDR3aa: CASSLDGRDQPQHF; CDR3nt: TGCGCCAGCAGCTTGGACGGCAGGGATCAGCCCCAGCATTTT
d_gene: TRBD2; v_gene: TRBV11-3; j_gene: TRBJ2-3; abundance: -; CDR3aa: CASSLLPGGTDTQYF; CDR3nt: TGTGCCAGCAGCTTACTACCGGGAGGTACAGATACGCAGTATTTT
d_gene: -; v_gene: TRBV29-1; j_gene: TRBJ2-1; abundance: few; CDR3aa: CSVEAGVQVEQFF; CDR3nt: TGCAGCGTTGAAGCGGGAGTTCAGGTTGAGCAGTTCTTC
d_gene: TRBD2; v_gene: TRBV28; j_gene: TRBJ2-3; abundance: few; CDR3aa: CASSVTSVSTDTQYF; CDR3nt: TGTGCCAGCAGTGTGACTAGCGTCAGCACAGATACGCAGTATTTT
d_gene: TRBD2; v_gene: TRBV20-1; j_gene: TRBJ2-3; abundance: few; CDR3aa: CSARAASGTDTQYF; CDR3nt: TGCAGTGCTAGAGCTGCTAGCGGAACAGATACGCAGTATTTT
d_gene: -; v_gene: TRBV12-5; j_gene: TRBJ1-1; abundance: few; CDR3aa: CASGLGQDHTEAFF; CDR3nt: TGTGCTAGTGGTTTGGGACAGGATCACACTGAAGCTTTCTTT